Listed below are T cell receptor beta chains from one sample, sequenced in a study of T cells in Graves' hyperthyroidism and ophthalmopathy. MiXCR, run by TCRdb on the multiplex PCR reads, gives a single entry per CDR3 protein. Of around 620,000 distinct CDR3 sequences listed, around 15% are singletons. The sequenced sample was blood. These receptors were collected from a woman between 25 and 40 years old with Graves' hyperthyroidism. CDR3s include the opening cysteine and the closing phenylalanine or tryptophan. The D gene is left open where the match is weak. A clone size is listed for some rows: how often the clone was seen (once, few, many), or a class if it is expanded.

CDR3aa | CDR3nt | v_gene | d_gene | abundance | j_gene
CSVTGAFDSEQYF | TGCAGCGTTACCGGGGCCTTTGATTCCGAGCAGTACTTC | TRBV29-1 | - | few | TRBJ2-7
CASSELTGLVAEAFF | TGTGCCAGCAGCGAATTGACAGGGCTTGTCGCTGAAGCTTTCTTT | TRBV3-1 | TRBD1 | many | TRBJ1-1
CASSYRGRNTEAFF | TGTGCCAGCAGTTACAGGGGGCGGAACACTGAAGCTTTCTTT | TRBV28 | TRBD1 | many | TRBJ1-1
CASSSLAGATGELFF | TGTGCCAGCAGCTCTCTAGCGGGAGCCACCGGGGAGCTGTTTTTT | TRBV7-6 | TRBD2 | - | TRBJ2-2
CSANKASYEQYF | TGCAGTGCTAATAAAGCATCCTACGAGCAGTACTTC | TRBV20-1 | - | - | TRBJ2-7
CASRAFRGQETQYF | TGTGCCAGCAGGGCCTTTCGGGGACAAGAGACCCAGTACTTC | TRBV2 | - | many | TRBJ2-5
CASSPTAGEITDTQYF | TGTGCCAGCAGCCCAACAGCGGGAGAGATCACAGATACGCAGTATTTT | TRBV9 | TRBD2 | few | TRBJ2-3
CASSRPRTGTGEAFF | TGTGCCAGCAGTCGTCCGAGGACAGGGACTGGTGAAGCTTTCTTT | TRBV6-1 | TRBD1 | few | TRBJ1-1
CASSLAYGYTF | TGTGCCAGCAGTTTGGCATATGGCTACACCTTC | TRBV28 | - | many | TRBJ1-2
CASSLDLYYNEQFF | TGTGCCAGCAGCTTGGACCTTTACTACAATGAGCAGTTCTTC | TRBV7-2 | - | many | TRBJ2-1
CASSRTSAMAQPQHF | TGTGCCAGCTCCCGGACCAGCGCGATGGCGCAGCCCCAGCATTTT | TRBV6-1 | - | many | TRBJ1-5
CASSSTGQGNIQYF | TGCGCCAGCAGCTCGACGGGACAGGGTAACATTCAGTACTTC | TRBV5-1 | TRBD1 | few | TRBJ2-4
CASSLGQGYGYTF | TGTGCCAGCAGTCTGGGACAGGGCTATGGCTACACCTTC | TRBV28 | TRBD1 | many | TRBJ1-2
CASSFGQTYGYTF | TGTGCCAGCAGTTTTGGTCAGACCTATGGCTACACCTTC | TRBV27 | - | few | TRBJ1-2
CASSTGPPSSYEQYF | TGTGCCAGTAGTACCGGACCGCCGAGCTCCTACGAGCAGTACTTC | TRBV19 | - | few | TRBJ2-7
CASSETSGKTHNEQFF | TGTGCCAGCAGTGAGACTAGCGGGAAAACCCACAATGAGCAGTTCTTC | TRBV25-1 | TRBD2 | - | TRBJ2-1
CAISESGTGFEAFF | TGTGCCATCAGTGAGAGCGGGACAGGCTTTGAAGCTTTCTTT | TRBV10-3 | TRBD1 | - | TRBJ1-1
CSVTPPSNTGELFF | TGCAGCGTTACCCCTCCTTCGAACACCGGGGAGCTGTTTTTT | TRBV29-1 | - | - | TRBJ2-2
CASSYSVTGIGNEQFF | TGTGCCAGCAGTTACTCGGTGACAGGGATCGGCAATGAGCAGTTCTTC | TRBV6-6 | TRBD1 | many | TRBJ2-1
CATSGFGQLNQPQHF | TGTGCCACCAGCGGGTTCGGACAGCTCAATCAGCCCCAGCATTTT | TRBV15 | - | - | TRBJ1-5
CASSSGTSGTYNEQFF | TGTGCCAGCAGCTCCGGGACTAGCGGCACCTACAATGAGCAGTTCTTC | TRBV11-2 | TRBD2 | - | TRBJ2-1
CASSSSPRTSQMETQYF | TGTGCCAGCAGTTCATCCCCTCGGACTAGCCAGATGGAGACCCAGTACTTC | TRBV28 | TRBD2 | many | TRBJ2-5
CASSERDRWTEQYF | TGTGCCAGCAGTGAGAGGGACAGGTGGACGGAGCAGTACTTC | TRBV28 | TRBD1 | many | TRBJ2-7
CAWSVGQGRDQPQHF | TGTGCCTGGAGTGTAGGACAGGGTCGAGATCAGCCCCAGCATTTT | TRBV30 | TRBD1 | many | TRBJ1-5
CASGDINYEQYF | TGTGCCAGCGGGGACATAAACTACGAGCAGTACTTC | TRBV28 | - | many | TRBJ2-7
CASSPMTYEQYF | TGTGCCAGCTCACCAATGACCTACGAGCAGTACTTC | TRBV18 | - | few | TRBJ2-7
CASSYSRWNEQFF | TGTGCCAGCAGTTACTCTCGTTGGAATGAGCAGTTCTTC | TRBV6-5 | - | many | TRBJ2-1
CASSRLAGVGYEQYF | TGTGCCAGCAGTCGACTAGCGGGAGTGGGGTACGAGCAGTACTTC | TRBV6-1 | TRBD2 | few | TRBJ2-7
CASCQTRDLRQFF | TGTGCCAGCTGCCAGACCCGGGACCTAAGGCAGTTCTTC | TRBV3-1 | - | - | TRBJ2-1
CASSQDGVGYTF | TGTGCCAGCAGCCAAGATGGAGTTGGCTACACCTTC | TRBV3-1 | - | many | TRBJ1-2
CASSLVVAGGPEETQYF | TGCGCCAGCAGCTTGGTTGTGGCGGGAGGGCCTGAGGAGACCCAGTACTTC | TRBV5-1 | TRBD2 | - | TRBJ2-5
CASSYRFSLVVPYGYTF | TGTGCCAGCAGCTACCGTTTTAGCCTCGTCGTTCCCTATGGCTACACCTTC | TRBV7-2 | - | - | TRBJ1-2
CASSPDSLSNYGYTF | TGTGCCAGCAGTCCTGACAGTCTATCTAACTATGGCTACACCTTC | TRBV28 | - | - | TRBJ1-2
CASSLGDRSNEQFF | TGTGCCAGCAGTTTAGGGGACAGGAGCAATGAGCAGTTCTTC | TRBV28 | TRBD1 | many | TRBJ2-1
CASSFAGIGNSPLHF | TGTGCCAGCAGTTTCGCTGGGATCGGGAATTCACCCCTCCACTTT | TRBV28 | - | - | TRBJ1-6
CASSYLPGSYNEQFF | TGTGCCAGCAGTTACTTGCCAGGGTCCTACAATGAGCAGTTCTTC | TRBV6-5 | - | - | TRBJ2-1
CASSQAPTQGRDQPQHF | TGTGCCAGTAGCCAGGCCCCCACCCAAGGGCGGGATCAGCCCCAGCATTTT | TRBV19 | - | - | TRBJ1-5
CASSLRTKSGNEQFF | TGTGCCAGCAGCTTGCGAACAAAATCAGGCAATGAGCAGTTCTTC | TRBV7-2 | - | few | TRBJ2-1
CASSPNGMNTEAFF | TGTGCCAGCTCACCAAACGGAATGAACACTGAAGCTTTCTTT | TRBV18 | - | many | TRBJ1-1
CASGTAVNTEAFF | TGTGCCAGCGGGACGGCTGTTAACACTGAAGCTTTCTTT | TRBV7-3 | - | - | TRBJ1-1
CASSPVANEQFF | TGCGCCAGCAGCCCAGTAGCCAATGAGCAGTTCTTC | TRBV5-1 | - | few | TRBJ2-1
CASSQTGDSNQPQHF | TGCGCCAGCAGCCAAACAGGGGATAGCAATCAGCCCCAGCATTTT | TRBV4-3 | TRBD1 | few | TRBJ1-5
CAWSRQGVWMNTEAFF | TGTGCCTGGAGTCGACAGGGGGTCTGGATGAACACTGAAGCTTTCTTT | TRBV30 | TRBD1 | many | TRBJ1-1
CASSVSTSGGYNEQFF | TGCGCCAGCAGCGTGTCGACTAGCGGAGGGTACAATGAGCAGTTCTTC | TRBV5-1 | TRBD2 | many | TRBJ2-1
CASSRGLTYEQYF | TGTGCCAGCAGCAGGGGGCTAACCTACGAGCAGTACTTC | TRBV7-9 | TRBD1 | many | TRBJ2-7
CASSQLSTSGISEQYF | TGTGCCAGCAGCCAATTATCGACTAGCGGGATAAGCGAGCAGTACTTC | TRBV9 | TRBD2 | many | TRBJ2-7
CASSPGTSGEGSTDTQYF | TGTGCCAGCAGCCCAGGGACTAGCGGGGAAGGAAGCACAGATACGCAGTATTTT | TRBV7-2 | TRBD2 | many | TRBJ2-3
CASVEGIRYGYTF | TGTGCCAGCGTAGAGGGGATTAGGTATGGCTACACCTTC | TRBV6-1 | - | many | TRBJ1-2
CASSLSRAGGTEAFF | TGTGCCAGCTCACTCTCCAGGGCAGGGGGCACTGAAGCTTTCTTT | TRBV18 | TRBD1 | - | TRBJ1-1
CASSIQGNEKLFF | TGTGCCAGCAGTATTCAGGGTAATGAAAAACTGTTTTTT | TRBV12-3/TRBV12-4 | - | few | TRBJ1-4
CASSPSGVSFSYEQYF | TGTGCCAGCAGCCCATCAGGGGTTTCCTTCTCCTACGAGCAGTACTTC | TRBV7-9 | - | few | TRBJ2-7